This TCR beta chain was recovered during a study of CD8 T cells in ankylosing spondylitis. Overall study findings and caveats: What seemed typical of ankylosing spondylitis blood was a TCR beta motif built from eight highly homologous variants.

In the case of this clonotype: Its antigen is undetermined.

The authors made TCR beta libraries by quantitative 5'-RACE with molecular barcodes. TCRdb called the 5' RACE reads again in MiXCR, with one record for every CDR3 protein. The data contain approximately 250,000 distinct CDR3 sequences, around 8% of them singletons. Trimming cost V 7 bases and J 5 bases, with 12 bases left between them. Germline assignment: CDR1 LNHDA and CDR2 SQIVND (reference sequence). The CDR3 is made up of 13 amino acids. What was sequenced was blood, either unsorted or a sorted T cell fraction (not recorded which). The receptor was isolated from a female donor with ankylosing spondylitis or in good health (not recorded which). The genes are TRBV19 and TRBJ2-1; a possible D gene is TRBD2 (6 bases). For the CDR3, the DNA is TGTGCCAGTACCGGGAGTCGGCACAATGAGCAGTTCTTC. Protein sequence: CASTGSRHNEQFF.